The 29 T cell receptor beta chains reported below all come from one sample, sequenced in a study of OX40 agonist ivuxolimab in advanced cancers. Generated by immunoSEQ multiplex PCR, the TCRdb table keeps only in-frame clones and is missing some. The repertoire holds roughly 29,000 clones, with 85% to 95% as singletons. The material was CD4+ or CD8+ T cells sorted from blood, obtained in a trial of the OX40 agonist ivuxolimab. The receptors derive from an adult with an advanced solid tumor such as melanoma, head and neck, liver or kidney cancer.

The chain has TRBV27 and TRBJ1-1, with unresolved D. There are 12 residues in the CDR3. V lost 3 bases and J lost 6, with 8 bases in between. Germline-derived CDR1 and CDR2 are MNHEY and SMNVEV (reference sequence). This chain's CDR3 is CASSFGGSEAFF. Written as DNA, the CDR3 is TGTGCCAGCAGTTTCGGAGGATCTGAAGCTTTCTTT.

CDR3 in amino acids: CASSEVWDRGLLDTEAFF. The CDR3 DNA reads TGTGCCAGCAGTGAAGTCTGGGACAGGGGGCTTCTGGACACTGAAGCTTTCTTT. The rearrangement uses TRBV2 and TRBJ1-1; 12 bases agree with TRBD1. The CDR3 has 18 amino acids. Germline values: CDR1 SNHLY, CDR2 FYNNEI. Trimming removed 1 base from V and 3 bases from J; junction bases left unmatched: 9.

The genes are TRBV14 and TRBJ1-2; TRBD1 matches 9 bases. The V and J ends lost 4 bases and 4 bases, in that order; junction bases with no gene match: 4. Germline V gives CDR1 SGHDN, CDR2 FVKESK. CDR3 length: 14 residues. The CDR3 sequence: CASSPTGGVYGYTF. For the CDR3, the DNA is TGTGCCAGCAGCCCGACAGGGGGAGTCTATGGCTACACCTTC.

This chain joins TRBV9 and TRBJ1-1, with D possibly matching TRBD1 (5 bases). V lost 1 base and J lost 3, with 10 bases in between. Germline CDR1 and CDR2: SGDLS and YYNGEE. This CDR3 spans 14 amino acids. The CDR3 nucleotides read TGTGCCAGCAGCGTACGAGGGGAACACACTGAAGCTTTCTTT. The encoded protein is CASSVRGEHTEAFF.

The J gene is TRBJ2-7, the V gene TRBV23-1, with 9 bases fitting TRBD1. TRBV23-1 qualifies as an ORF whose function is uncertain. V lost 3 bases to trimming and J lost 1 base; unmatched junction nucleotides: 7. CDR3 length equals 16 residues. CDR3 bases: TGCGCCAGCAGTCATATAACGGGACAGGGATCCTACGAGCAGTACTTC. Amino acid sequence: CASSHITGQGSYEQYF.

This clone occurred once. The chain couples TRBV2 to TRBJ1-2; D may be TRBD1 (5 bases). Germline lookup yields CDR1 SNHLY and CDR2 FYNNEI. V was clipped by 5 bases and J by 2 bases, with 12 bases between them. This CDR3 contains 14 residues. The CDR3 region is CASSIGEGNYGYTF. CDR3 in DNA: TGTGCCAGCAGTATCGGGGAGGGGAACTATGGCTACACCTTC.

In this sample, this clone turned up once. The genes are TRBV6-1 and TRBJ1-1; D is uncertain. The V end was cut by 7 bases, the J end by 1 base, with 13 bases between. Germline loops: CDR1 MNHNS, CDR2 SASEGT. This CDR3 contains 14 residues. The CDR3 DNA reads TGTGCCAGCATACGGATGGACTGGAACACTGAAGCTTTCTTT. This translates into CASIRMDWNTEAFF.

V usage is TRBV4-2 and J usage is TRBJ2-2; D gene ambiguous. Deletions cut 3 bases from V and 1 base from J, with 15 bases between. The CDR3 totals 17 residues. CDR1 and CDR2 (germline): LGHNA, YNFKEQ. This CDR3 reads CASSHPAKYMNTGELFF. The CDR3 coding sequence is TGTGCCAGCAGCCATCCCGCCAAATATATGAACACCGGGGAGCTGTTTTTT.

The chain links TRBV19 to TRBJ1-4; possibly TRBD1 for D (6 bases). Germline V lookup: CDR1 LNHDA, CDR2 SQIVND (reference sequence). V dropped 7 bases and J dropped 8 bases, with 14 bases sitting between them. The CDR3 has 13 residues. The CDR3 DNA is TGTGCCAGTACTCATGGAGGGGGGGAAAAACTGTTTTTT. This codes for CASTHGGGEKLFF. Full variable domain (remainder filled in from reference TRBV19 and TRBJ1-4): DGGITQSPKYLFRKEGQNVTLSCEQNLNHDAMYWYRQDPGQGLRLIYYSQIVNDFQKGDIAEGYSVSREKKESFPLTVTSAQKNPTAFYLCASTHGGGEKLFFGSGTQLSVL.

The rearrangement links TRBV10-3 to TRBJ1-1, with D unclear. Per germline, CDR1 ENHRY and CDR2 SYGVKD. Trimming cost V 2 bases and J 0 bases, with 10 bases left between them. This CDR3 region has 15 residues. This chain's CDR3 is CAISEPSGLNTEAFF. The CDR3 DNA sequence: TGTGCCATCAGTGAGCCGAGCGGCTTGAACACTGAAGCTTTCTTT.

The CDR3 DNA reads TGTGCCAGCAGCTTGGAGGCGGGGGGGCCCGATGAGCAGTTCTTC. As protein: CASSLEAGGPDEQFF. The V gene is TRBV5-4, the J gene TRBJ2-1; 9 nucleotides line up with TRBD2. This CDR3 has 15 residues. J was trimmed by 8 bases and V by 0 bases; bases with no gene match: 6. CDR1 is SGHNT and CDR2 is YYREEE in the germline V gene (reference sequence).

V and J are TRBV6-5 and TRBJ2-3; the D gene is possibly TRBD1 (5 bases). The CDR3 extends over 14 amino acids. CDR1 and CDR2 from the germline V gene are MNHEY and SVGAGI. Between the trimmed V and J ends, which lost 7 bases and 4 bases, there was a span of 15 bases. The CDR3 is CASTSGRDSDTQYF. CDR3 nucleotide sequence: TGTGCCAGCACCTCGGGCAGGGATTCAGATACGCAGTATTTT.

The rearrangement uses TRBV2 and TRBJ1-1; D possibly corresponds to TRBD1 (6 bases). This CDR3 has 19 residues. Per the germline V gene, CDR1 is SNHLY and CDR2 is FYNNEI. Trimming removed 5 bases from V and 1 base from J, with 26 bases in between. Written as DNA, the CDR3 is TGTGCCAGCAGTAGATCAGGGGCTCTGGATGGTTTTCGGAACACTGAAGCTTTCTTT. This translates into CASSRSGALDGFRNTEAFF.

V and J are TRBV7-7 and TRBJ2-5; 8 bases agree with TRBD1. The germline gives CDR1 SSHAT, CDR2 FNYEAQ (reference sequence). CDR3 length: 14 amino acids. Trimming took 5 bases from V and 0 from J; bases not matched to a gene: 2. CDR3 nucleotide sequence: TGTGCCAGCAGCCGACAGGGGTACCAAGAGACCCAGTACTTC. Translated: CASSRQGYQETQYF.

This chain links TRBV27 with TRBJ1-2; 9 bases align to TRBD1. There are 14 residues in the CDR3. V trimming: 3 bases; J trimming: 4 bases; junction bases outside the gene matches: 3. CDR1 and CDR2 from the germline V gene are MNHEY and SMNVEV (reference sequence). For the CDR3, the DNA is TGTGCCAGCAGTTTTTCGGACAGGGGCTATGGCTACACCTTC. The encoded protein is CASSFSDRGYGYTF.

The rearrangement uses TRBV6-5 and TRBJ2-5, with 12 positions matching TRBD2. Losses at the gene ends were 0 bases for V and 5 bases for J; bases not matched to a gene: 4. The CDR3 contains 16 residues. Germline-derived CDR1 and CDR2 are MNHEY and SVGAGI. The CDR3 DNA sequence: TGTGCCAGCAGTTACTCTGGAGGACTAGCGGGGGAGACCCAGTACTTC. Protein: CASSYSGGLAGETQYF.

The chain has TRBV4-1 and TRBJ1-4, with TRBD1 as a possible D gene (5 bases). The CDR3 totals 14 residues. CDR1 MGHRA and CDR2 YSYEKL come from the germline V gene. V lost 0 bases, J lost 8 bases, and 10 bases lay in between. Here the CDR3 reads CASSQETAPEKLFF. Written as DNA, the CDR3 is TGCGCCAGCAGCCAAGAGACAGCCCCCGAAAAACTGTTTTTT.

The rearrangement links TRBV18 to TRBJ2-7; tentative D call: TRBD1 (5 bases). CDR1 and CDR2 from the germline V gene are KGHSH and LQKENI. Trimming removed 3 bases at V and 0 bases at J, with 9 bases between. The CDR3 spans 14 residues. The CDR3 DNA reads TGTGCCAGCTCACCTTCGGACAACTCCTACGAGCAGTACTTC. It is translated as CASSPSDNSYEQYF.

In this sample, this clone turned up once. J is TRBJ2-7 and V is TRBV10-1; possibly TRBD2 for D (6 bases). V lost 5 bases to trimming and J lost 1 base, with 9 bases between them. The germline CDR1 and CDR2 sequences are WNHNN and SYGVQD (reference sequence). This CDR3 is 13 amino acids long. CDR3 sequence (DNA): TGCGCCAGCAGTTCGACTAGTTCCTACGAGCAGTACTTC. Protein product: CASSSTSSYEQYF.

This clone was detected only once. The chain employs TRBV9 and TRBJ2-5; TRBD1 matches at 7 bases. The V and J ends lost 3 bases and 0 bases, in that order; junction bases with no gene match: 5. This CDR3 has 15 amino acids. Germline-derived CDR1 and CDR2 are SGDLS and YYNGEE. The DNA for the CDR3 is TGTGCCAGCAGCGAATCACAGGGGTACCAAGAGACCCAGTACTTC. Translated: CASSESQGYQETQYF.

This clone was counted a single time. The rearrangement uses TRBV6-5 and TRBJ2-5; no firm D call. V was clipped by 1 base and J by 2 bases, with 11 bases between them. Germline V gene data show CDR1 as MNHEY and CDR2 as SVGAGI. The CDR3 consists of 15 residues. CDR3 region: CASSYLWADQETQYF. CDR3 sequence (DNA): TGTGCCAGCAGTTACTTGTGGGCCGATCAAGAGACCCAGTACTTC.

In its sample, this clone was seen once. The gene calls are TRBV4-1 and TRBJ2-7; 9 bases are shared with TRBD2. Germline trimming cut 3 bases from V and 3 bases from J; bases unmatched to any gene: 6. The germline V gene has CDR1 MGHRA and CDR2 YSYEKL. The CDR3 extends over 15 amino acids. CDR3 DNA: TGCGCCAGCAGCCATGTAGCGGGAGCCGGCTACGAGCAGTACTTC. This sequence encodes CASSHVAGAGYEQYF.

V is TRBV19 and J is TRBJ1-2; 7 positions agree with TRBD1. V was clipped by 4 bases and J by 3 bases; unmatched bases: 17. The CDR3 runs 18 residues. Germline CDR1 and CDR2: LNHDA and SQIVND (reference sequence). The CDR3 nucleotides are TGTGCCAGTAGTACCAGTAGCCCGATTTTCGGGACAGACTATGGCTACACCTTC. The encoded protein is CASSTSSPIFGTDYGYTF.

J is TRBJ1-2 and V is TRBV27; D is undetermined. Germline values: CDR1 MNHEY, CDR2 SMNVEV (reference sequence). V was trimmed by 0 bases and J by 3 bases, leaving 14 bases between them. This CDR3 contains 16 residues. The CDR3 loop is CASSLSFRFWDYGYTF. In DNA form, the CDR3 reads TGTGCCAGCAGTTTATCTTTTCGGTTCTGGGACTATGGCTACACCTTC.

V and J are TRBV25-1 and TRBJ1-1, with D possibly TRBD1 on 5 matching bases. Trimming took off 8 bases at V and 4 bases at J, with 26 bases between the two ends. Germline V gene data show CDR1 as MGHDK and CDR2 as SYGVNS. The CDR3 loop spans 17 amino acids. The CDR3 here is CASLPGPDTRGGTEAFF. CDR3 in DNA: TGTGCCAGCCTACCTGGCCCCGACACGCGTGGGGGCACTGAAGCTTTCTTT.

The V call is TRBV9, the J call TRBJ1-2; D ambiguous. From germline, CDR1 is SGDLS and CDR2 YYNGEE. Trimming took 4 bases from V and 8 from J, leaving 12 bases between them. The CDR3 has 12 amino acids. The chain's CDR3 is CASSNSLGGYTF. The DNA of the CDR3 is TGTGCCAGCAGCAACTCTCTGGGGGGCTACACCTTC.

By frequency in the sample, this clone is medium-sized. V and J are TRBV7-6 and TRBJ2-7, with a tentative D call TRBD2 (6 bases). This CDR3 comprises 16 residues. Trimming took off 5 bases at V and 2 bases at J, with 19 bases between the two ends. CDR1 and CDR2 (germline): SGHVS, FNYEAQ. CDR3 in amino acids: CASSDGPPGLTYEQYF. The CDR3 DNA sequence: TGTGCCAGCAGCGATGGCCCTCCGGGACTGACCTACGAGCAGTACTTC.

The rearrangement joins TRBV28 to TRBJ1-5; 9 bases agree with TRBD1. The J segment lost 3 bases and the V segment lost 3 bases, leaving 9 bases of the junction unmatched. There are 17 residues in the CDR3. Germline assignment: CDR1 MDHEN and CDR2 SYDVKM. Here the CDR3 reads CASSFLRDRDDNQPQHF. In nucleotides, the CDR3 is TGTGCCAGCAGTTTCTTGCGGGACAGGGATGACAATCAGCCCCAGCATTTT.

J is TRBJ2-7 and V is TRBV27; 7 bases are shared with TRBD2. V gave up 3 bases and J gave up 3 bases; unmatched junction bases: 2. Germline V lookup: CDR1 MNHEY, CDR2 SMNVEV (reference sequence). This CDR3 contains 13 residues. The CDR3 sequence is CASSFSGNYEQYF. Written as DNA, the CDR3 is TGTGCCAGCAGTTTCAGCGGGAACTACGAGCAGTACTTC.